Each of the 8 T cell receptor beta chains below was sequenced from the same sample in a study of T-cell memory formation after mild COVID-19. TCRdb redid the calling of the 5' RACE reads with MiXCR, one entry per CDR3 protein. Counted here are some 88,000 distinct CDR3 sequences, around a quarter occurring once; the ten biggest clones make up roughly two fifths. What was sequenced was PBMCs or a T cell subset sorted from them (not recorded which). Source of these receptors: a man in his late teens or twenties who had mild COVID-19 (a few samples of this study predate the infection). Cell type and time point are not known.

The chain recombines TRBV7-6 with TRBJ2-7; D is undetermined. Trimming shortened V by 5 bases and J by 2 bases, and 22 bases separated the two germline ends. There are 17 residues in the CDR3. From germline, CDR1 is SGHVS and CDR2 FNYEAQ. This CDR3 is CASSPLQPGPSPYEQYF. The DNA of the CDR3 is TGTGCCAGCAGCCCACTTCAACCCGGGCCTTCTCCCTACGAGCAGTACTTC.

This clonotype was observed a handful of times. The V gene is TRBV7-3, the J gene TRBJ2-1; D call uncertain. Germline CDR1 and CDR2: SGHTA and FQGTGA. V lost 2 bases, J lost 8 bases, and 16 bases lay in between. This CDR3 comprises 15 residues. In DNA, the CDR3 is TGTGCCAGCAGCTTATCCGGAGTAGGCCGCCATGAGCAGTTCTTC. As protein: CASSLSGVGRHEQFF.

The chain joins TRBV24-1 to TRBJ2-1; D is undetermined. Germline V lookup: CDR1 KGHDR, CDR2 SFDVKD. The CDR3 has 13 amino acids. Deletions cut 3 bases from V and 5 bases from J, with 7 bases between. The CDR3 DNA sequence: TGTGCCACCAGTGATGGGCCTGACAATGAGCAGTTCTTC. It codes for CATSDGPDNEQFF.

The CDR3 coding sequence is TGTGCCAGCAGTGGGGGAGCGGGGGGCCTAGATAGCCTCCAAGAGACCCAGTACTTC. It specifies CASSGGAGGLDSLQETQYF. V is TRBV27 and J is TRBJ2-5, with 9 bases matching TRBD2. The germline gives CDR1 MNHEY, CDR2 SMNVEV (reference sequence). There are 19 residues in the CDR3. V was pared by 5 bases and J by 1 base, with 17 bases of the junction left unmatched.

The CDR3 nucleotides are TGTGCCAGCAGCCCCGGGGGAGCCTACGAGCAGTACTTC. Its translation is CASSPGGAYEQYF. This chain links TRBV3-1 with TRBJ2-7; D perhaps matches TRBD2 (6 bases). Germline CDR1 is LGHDT and CDR2 is YNNKEL (reference sequence). The CDR3 totals 13 residues. V gave up 4 bases and J gave up 2 bases, with 9 bases separating them.

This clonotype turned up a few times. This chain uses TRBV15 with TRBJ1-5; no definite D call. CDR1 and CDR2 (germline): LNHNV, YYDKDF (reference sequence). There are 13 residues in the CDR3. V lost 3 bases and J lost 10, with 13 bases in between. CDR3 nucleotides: TGTGCCACCAGCAGTCAGTGGCTGAAACCCCAGCATTTT. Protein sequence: CATSSQWLKPQHF. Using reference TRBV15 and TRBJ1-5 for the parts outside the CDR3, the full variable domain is DAMVIQNPRYQVTQFGKPVTLSCSQTLNHNVMYWYQQKSSQAPKLLFHYYDKDFNNEADTPDNFQSRRPNTSFCFLDIRSPGLGDTAMYLCATSSQWLKPQHFGDGTRLSIL.

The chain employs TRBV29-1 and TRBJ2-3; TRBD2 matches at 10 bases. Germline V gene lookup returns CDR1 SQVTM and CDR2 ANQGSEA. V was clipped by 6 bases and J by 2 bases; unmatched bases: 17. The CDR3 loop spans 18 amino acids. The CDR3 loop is CSVYNLVLAGDHTDTQYF. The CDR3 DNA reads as TGCAGCGTGTACAATCTCGTCCTAGCGGGGGATCACACAGATACGCAGTATTTT.

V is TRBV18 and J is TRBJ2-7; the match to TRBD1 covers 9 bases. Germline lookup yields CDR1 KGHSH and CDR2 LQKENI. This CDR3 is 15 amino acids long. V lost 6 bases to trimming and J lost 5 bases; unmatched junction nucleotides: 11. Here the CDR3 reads CASSAGTGPNNEQYV. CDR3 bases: TGTGCCAGCTCCGCCGGGACAGGGCCCAACAACGAGCAGTACGTC.